This T cell receptor (beta chain) came from a study of cytomegalovirus exposure and HLA in healthy donors. The sample holds a few counts of this clone. Use of 60 Vbeta and 13 Jbeta primers characterized the PCR. The repertoire was sequenced with immunoSEQ multiplex PCR; TCRdb's copy has only in-frame clones and lacks some. The sample records around 130,000 clones, over 65% being singletons. In nominal health when sampled, donors likely had unrecorded immune exposures nonetheless. V lost 3 bases, J lost 3 bases, and 5 bases stayed unmatched. The CDR3 loop spans 15 amino acids. In germline, CDR1 is MDHEN, CDR2 SYDVKM.

The receptor comes from a man aged 45-60 years in good health and CMV-seronegative. Material: PBMCs. The rearrangement links TRBV28 to TRBJ2-3; 8 positions match TRBD2. The CDR3 loop reads CASSLSGRKTDTQYF. The CDR3 region has the DNA TGTGCCAGCAGTTTGAGCGGGAGAAAAACAGATACGCAGTATTTT.